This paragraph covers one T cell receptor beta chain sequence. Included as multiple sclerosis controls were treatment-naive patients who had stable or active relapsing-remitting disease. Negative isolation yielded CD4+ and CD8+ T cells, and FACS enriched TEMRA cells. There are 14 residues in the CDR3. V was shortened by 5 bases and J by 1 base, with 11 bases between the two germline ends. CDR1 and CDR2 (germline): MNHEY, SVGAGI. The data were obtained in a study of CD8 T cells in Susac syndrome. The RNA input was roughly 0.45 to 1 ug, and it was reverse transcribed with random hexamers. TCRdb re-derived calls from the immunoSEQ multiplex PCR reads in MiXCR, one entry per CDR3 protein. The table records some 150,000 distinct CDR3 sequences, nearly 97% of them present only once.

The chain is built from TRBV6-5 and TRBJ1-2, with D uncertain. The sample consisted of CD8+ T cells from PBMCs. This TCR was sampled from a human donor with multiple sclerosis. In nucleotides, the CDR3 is TGTGCCAGCAGTAGACCCGCGGGTAACTATGGCTACACCTTC. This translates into CASSRPAGNYGYTF.